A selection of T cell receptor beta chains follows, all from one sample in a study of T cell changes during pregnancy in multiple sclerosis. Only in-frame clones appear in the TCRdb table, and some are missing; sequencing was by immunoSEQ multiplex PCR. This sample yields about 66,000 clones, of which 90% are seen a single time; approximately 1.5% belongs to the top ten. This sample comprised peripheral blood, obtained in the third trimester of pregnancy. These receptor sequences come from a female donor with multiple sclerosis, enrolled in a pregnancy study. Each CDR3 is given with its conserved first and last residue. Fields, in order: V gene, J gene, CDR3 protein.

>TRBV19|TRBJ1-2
CASAGTGVYGYTF
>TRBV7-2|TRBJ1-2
CASSFWTGANYGHTF
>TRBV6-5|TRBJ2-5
CASSYSSGGETQYF
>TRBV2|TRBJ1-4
CASSSRGGNEKLFF
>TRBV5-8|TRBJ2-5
CASSFSSVQYF
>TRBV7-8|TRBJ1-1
CASSSQGNTEAFF
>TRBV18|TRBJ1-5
CASSPLPWVDTQPQHF
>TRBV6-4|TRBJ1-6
CASSQGIGDSPLHF
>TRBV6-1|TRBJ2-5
CASSYRETQYF
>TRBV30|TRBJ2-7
CAWIPDRGSYEQYF
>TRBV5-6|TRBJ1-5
CASSLQDRGIGRNQPQHF
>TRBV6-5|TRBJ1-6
CASSYSLQGTDSPLHF
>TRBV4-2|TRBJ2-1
CASSPGTSGGYNEQFF
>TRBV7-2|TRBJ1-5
CASSLGGYSNQPQHF
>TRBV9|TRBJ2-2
CASSVVVAGATNTGELFF
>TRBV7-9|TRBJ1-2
CASSLGTDYGYTF
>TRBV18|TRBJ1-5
CASSPSNEQPQHF
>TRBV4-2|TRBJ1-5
CASSQDGRGTQPQHF
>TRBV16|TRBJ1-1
CASSQSQGVTEAFF
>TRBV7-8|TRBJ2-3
CASSLETGRDTQYF
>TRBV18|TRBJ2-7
CASSGAGTYEQYF
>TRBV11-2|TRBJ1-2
CASTVGGVRSGYTF
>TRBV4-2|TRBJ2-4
CASSQGGGTKNIQYF
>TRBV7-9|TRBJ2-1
CASSLEGHYNEQFF
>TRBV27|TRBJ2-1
CASSTPIPSGSYNEQFF
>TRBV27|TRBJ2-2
CASSIAGGSGELFF
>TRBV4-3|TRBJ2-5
CASSLGRGAETQYF
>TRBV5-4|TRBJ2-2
CASSSGTSGGAGELFF
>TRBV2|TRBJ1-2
CASSPRLRLDYGYTF
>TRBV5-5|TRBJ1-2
CASSPGGWGGYGYTF
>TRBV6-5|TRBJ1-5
CASHSGGQPQHF
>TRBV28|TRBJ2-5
CASSSGQTQETQYF
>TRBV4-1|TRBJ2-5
CASSPGLAGGVQETQYF
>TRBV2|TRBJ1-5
CASRPGQGGVSNQPQHF
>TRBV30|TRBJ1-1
CACQRDRGTEAFF
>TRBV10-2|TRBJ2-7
CASMVAVHYEQYF
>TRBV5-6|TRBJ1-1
CASSLLKGDTEAFF
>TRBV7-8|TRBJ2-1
CASRRTGGGYNEQFF
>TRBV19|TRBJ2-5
CASSMWRLAGGVQETQYF
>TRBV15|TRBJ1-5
CATSRDEGAASQPQHF
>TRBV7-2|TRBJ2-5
CASSLGSWREKETQYF
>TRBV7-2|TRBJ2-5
CASSRGLAGGGETQYF
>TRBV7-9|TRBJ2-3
CASSSSREVGDTQYF
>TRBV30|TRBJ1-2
CAWKVPGQGLVGRGYTF
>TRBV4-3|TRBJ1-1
CASSQDLPTGPDTEAFF
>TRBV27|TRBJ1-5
CASRAGVYSNQPQHF
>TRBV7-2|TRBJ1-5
CASSLSQGQPQHF
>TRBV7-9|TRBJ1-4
CASSKWTGTYEGVNEKLFF
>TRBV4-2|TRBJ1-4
CASSLDRARENEKLFF
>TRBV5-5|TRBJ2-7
CASSWGGLAGGPDQPYEQYF
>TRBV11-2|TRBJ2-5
CASSPEGTAQETQYF
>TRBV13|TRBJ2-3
CASSWTSGDFSTDTQYF
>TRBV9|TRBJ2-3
CASSVRQGAWDTQYF
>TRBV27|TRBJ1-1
CASTSHLRGTEAFF
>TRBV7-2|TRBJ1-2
CASSLPQGHGYTF